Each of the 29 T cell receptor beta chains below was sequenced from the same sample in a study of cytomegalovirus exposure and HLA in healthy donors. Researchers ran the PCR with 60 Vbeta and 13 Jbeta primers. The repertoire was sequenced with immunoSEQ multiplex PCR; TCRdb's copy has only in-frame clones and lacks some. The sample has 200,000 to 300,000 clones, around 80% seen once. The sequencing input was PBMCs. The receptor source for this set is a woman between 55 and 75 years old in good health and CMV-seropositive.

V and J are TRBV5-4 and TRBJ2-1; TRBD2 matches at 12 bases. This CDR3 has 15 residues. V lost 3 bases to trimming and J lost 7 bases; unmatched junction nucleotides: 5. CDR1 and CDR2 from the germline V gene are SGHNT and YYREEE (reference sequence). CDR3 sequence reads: CASSSRLAGENEQFF. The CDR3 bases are TGTGCCAGCAGCTCCCGACTAGCGGGAGAAAATGAGCAGTTCTTC.

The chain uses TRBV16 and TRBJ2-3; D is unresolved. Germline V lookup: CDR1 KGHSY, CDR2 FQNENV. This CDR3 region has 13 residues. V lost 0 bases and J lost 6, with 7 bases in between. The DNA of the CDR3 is TGTGCCAGCAGCCAATCGCTGGAGGATACGCAGTATTTT. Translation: CASSQSLEDTQYF.

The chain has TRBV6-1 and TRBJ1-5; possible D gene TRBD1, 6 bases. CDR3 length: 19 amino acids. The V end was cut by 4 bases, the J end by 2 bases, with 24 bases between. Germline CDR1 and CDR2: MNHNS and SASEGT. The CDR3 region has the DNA TGTGCCAGCAGTGCTAAATGGTGGGAGGGGGTCGGTGGCAATCAGCCCCAGCATTTT. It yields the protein CASSAKWWEGVGGNQPQHF.

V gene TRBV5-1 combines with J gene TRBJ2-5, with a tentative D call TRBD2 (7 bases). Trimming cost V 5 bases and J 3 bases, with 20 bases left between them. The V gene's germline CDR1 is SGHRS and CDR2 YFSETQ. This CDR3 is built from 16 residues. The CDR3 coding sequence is TGCGCCAGCAGGACCTCCTCCCGGGGGGCCGAAGAGACCCAGTACTTC. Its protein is CASRTSSRGAEETQYF. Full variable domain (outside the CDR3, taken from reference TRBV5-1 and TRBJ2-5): KAGVTQTPRYLIKTRGQQVTLSCSPISGHRSVSWYQQTPGQGLQFLFEYFSETQRNKGNFPGRFSGRQFSNSRSEMNVSTLELGDSALYLCASRTSSRGAEETQYFGPGTRLLVL.

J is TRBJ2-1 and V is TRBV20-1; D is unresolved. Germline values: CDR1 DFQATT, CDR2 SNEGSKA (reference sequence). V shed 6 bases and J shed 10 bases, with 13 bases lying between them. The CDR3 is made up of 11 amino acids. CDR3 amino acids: CSANSAYEQFF. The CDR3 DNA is TGCAGTGCGAATTCCGCCTACGAGCAGTTCTTC.

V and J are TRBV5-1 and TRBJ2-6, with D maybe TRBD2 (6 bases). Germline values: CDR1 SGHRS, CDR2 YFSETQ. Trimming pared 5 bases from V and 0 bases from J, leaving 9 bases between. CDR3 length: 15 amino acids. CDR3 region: CASSRGNSGANVLTF. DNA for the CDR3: TGCGCCAGCAGTCGGGGGAACTCTGGGGCCAACGTCCTGACTTTC.

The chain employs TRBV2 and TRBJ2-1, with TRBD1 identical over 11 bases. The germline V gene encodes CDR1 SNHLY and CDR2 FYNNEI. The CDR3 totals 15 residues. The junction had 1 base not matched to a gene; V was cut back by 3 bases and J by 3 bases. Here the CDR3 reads CASSEGTGGYNEQFF. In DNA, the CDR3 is TGTGCCAGCAGTGAGGGGACAGGGGGCTACAATGAGCAGTTCTTC.

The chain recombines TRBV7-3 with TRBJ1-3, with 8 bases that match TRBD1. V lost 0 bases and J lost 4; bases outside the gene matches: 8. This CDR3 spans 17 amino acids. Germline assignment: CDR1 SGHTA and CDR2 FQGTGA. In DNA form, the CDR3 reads TGTGCCAGCAGCTTAACGGGGACAGGCCGAAGAGGAAACACCATATATTTT. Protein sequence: CASSLTGTGRRGNTIYF.

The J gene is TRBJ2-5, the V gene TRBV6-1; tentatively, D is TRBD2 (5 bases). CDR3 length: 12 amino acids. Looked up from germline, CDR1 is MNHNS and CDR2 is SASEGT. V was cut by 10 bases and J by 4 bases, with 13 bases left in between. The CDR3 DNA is TGTGCCACCAAAGAGGGTGGAGAGACCCAGTACTTC. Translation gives CATKEGGETQYF.

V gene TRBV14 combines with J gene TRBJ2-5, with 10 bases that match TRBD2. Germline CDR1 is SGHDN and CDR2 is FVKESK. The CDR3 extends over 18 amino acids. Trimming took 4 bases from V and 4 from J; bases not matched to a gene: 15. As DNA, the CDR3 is TGTGCCAGCAGCCGGGAAGACTACAGCGGGAGGGCCTCAGAGACCCAGTACTTC. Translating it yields CASSREDYSGRASETQYF.

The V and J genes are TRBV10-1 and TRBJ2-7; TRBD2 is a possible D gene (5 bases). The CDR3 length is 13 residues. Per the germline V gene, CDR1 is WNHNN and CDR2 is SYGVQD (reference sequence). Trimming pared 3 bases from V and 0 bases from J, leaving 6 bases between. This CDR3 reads CASSERDSYEQYF. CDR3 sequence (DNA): TGCGCCAGCAGTGAACGGGACTCCTACGAGCAGTACTTC.

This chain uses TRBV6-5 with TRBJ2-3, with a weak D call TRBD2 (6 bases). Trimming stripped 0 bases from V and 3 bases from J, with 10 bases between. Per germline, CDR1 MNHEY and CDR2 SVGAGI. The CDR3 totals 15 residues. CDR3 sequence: CASSYSLGRTDTQYF. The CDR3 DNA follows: TGTGCCAGCAGTTACTCTCTCGGGAGAACAGATACGCAGTATTTT.

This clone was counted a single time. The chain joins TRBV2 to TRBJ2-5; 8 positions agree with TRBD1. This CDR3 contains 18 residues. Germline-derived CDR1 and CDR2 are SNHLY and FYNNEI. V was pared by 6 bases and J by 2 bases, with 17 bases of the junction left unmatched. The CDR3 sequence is CASSGTGGPLTPQETQYF. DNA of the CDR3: TGTGCCAGCAGCGGTACAGGGGGACCCCTCACGCCTCAAGAGACCCAGTACTTC.

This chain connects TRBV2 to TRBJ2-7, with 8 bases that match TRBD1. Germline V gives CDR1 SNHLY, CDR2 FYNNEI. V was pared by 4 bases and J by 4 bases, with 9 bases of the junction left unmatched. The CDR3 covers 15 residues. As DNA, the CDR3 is TGTGCCAGCAGTGTTGAGGACAGGGCTCCTTACGAGCAGTACTTC. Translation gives CASSVEDRAPYEQYF. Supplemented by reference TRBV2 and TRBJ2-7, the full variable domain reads EPEVTQTPSHQVTQMGQEVILRCVPISNHLYFYWYRQILGQKVEFLVSFYNNEISEKSEIFDDQFSVERPDGSNFTLKIRSTKLEDSAMYFCASSVEDRAPYEQYFGPGTRLTVT.

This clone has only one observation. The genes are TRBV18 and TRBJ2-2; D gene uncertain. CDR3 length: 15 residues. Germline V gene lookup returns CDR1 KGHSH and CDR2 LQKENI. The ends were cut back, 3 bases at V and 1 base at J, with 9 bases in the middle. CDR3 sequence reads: CASSPRRLNTGELFF. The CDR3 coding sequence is TGTGCCAGCTCACCCCGCAGGTTGAACACCGGGGAGCTGTTTTTT.

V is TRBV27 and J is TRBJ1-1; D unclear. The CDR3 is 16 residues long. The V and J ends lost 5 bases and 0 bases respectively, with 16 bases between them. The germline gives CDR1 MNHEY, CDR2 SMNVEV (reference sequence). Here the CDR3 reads CASSRGGPIMNTEAFF. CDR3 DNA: TGTGCCAGCAGTCGCGGCGGCCCTATAATGAACACTGAAGCTTTCTTT.

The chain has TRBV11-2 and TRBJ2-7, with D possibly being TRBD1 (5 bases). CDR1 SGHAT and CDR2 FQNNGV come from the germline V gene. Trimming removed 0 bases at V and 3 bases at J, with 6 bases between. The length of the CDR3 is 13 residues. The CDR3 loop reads CASSLDTGYEQYF. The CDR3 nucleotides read TGTGCCAGCAGCTTAGATACAGGCTACGAGCAGTACTTC.

CDR3 DNA sequence: TGTGCCAGCAGTGTTAGCGGGACAACAGATACGCAGTATTTT. Its translation: CASSVSGTTDTQYF. V is TRBV27 and J is TRBJ2-3; 8 nucleotides agree with TRBD2. The CDR3 is made up of 14 amino acids. Germline V lookup: CDR1 MNHEY, CDR2 SMNVEV (reference sequence). The junction had 4 bases not matched to a gene; V was cut back by 5 bases and J by 3 bases.

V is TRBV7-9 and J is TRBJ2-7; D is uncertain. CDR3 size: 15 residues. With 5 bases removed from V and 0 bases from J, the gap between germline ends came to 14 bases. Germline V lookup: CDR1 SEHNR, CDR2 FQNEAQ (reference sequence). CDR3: CASSPHPGDSYEQYF. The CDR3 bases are TGTGCCAGCAGCCCTCACCCCGGAGACTCCTACGAGCAGTACTTC.

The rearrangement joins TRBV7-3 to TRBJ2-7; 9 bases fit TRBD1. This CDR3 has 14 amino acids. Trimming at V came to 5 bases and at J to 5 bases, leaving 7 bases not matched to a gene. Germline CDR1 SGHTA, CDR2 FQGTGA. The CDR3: CASSPGTGFDEQYF. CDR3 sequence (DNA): TGTGCCAGCAGCCCCGGGACAGGGTTCGACGAGCAGTACTTC.

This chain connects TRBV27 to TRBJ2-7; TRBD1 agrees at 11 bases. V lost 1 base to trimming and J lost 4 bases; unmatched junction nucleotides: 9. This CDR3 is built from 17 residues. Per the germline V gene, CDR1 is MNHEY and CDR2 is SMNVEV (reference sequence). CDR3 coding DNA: TGTGCCAGCAGTTTATTCTCCGGGACAGGGGGGAGTTACGAGCAGTACTTC. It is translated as CASSLFSGTGGSYEQYF.

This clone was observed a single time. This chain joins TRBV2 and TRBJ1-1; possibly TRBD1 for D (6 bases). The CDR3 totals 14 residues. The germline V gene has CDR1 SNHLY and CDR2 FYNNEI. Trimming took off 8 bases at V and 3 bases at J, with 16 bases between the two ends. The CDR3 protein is CASDSSGGYTEAFF. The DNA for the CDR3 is TGTGCCAGCGATTCTTCGGGGGGCTACACTGAAGCTTTCTTT.

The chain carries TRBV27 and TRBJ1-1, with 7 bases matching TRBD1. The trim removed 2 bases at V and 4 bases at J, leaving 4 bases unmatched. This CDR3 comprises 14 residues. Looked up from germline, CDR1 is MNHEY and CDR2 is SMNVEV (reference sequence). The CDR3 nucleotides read TGTGCCAGCAGTTTAGTCCAGGGGGGCACTGAAGCTTTCTTT. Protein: CASSLVQGGTEAFF.

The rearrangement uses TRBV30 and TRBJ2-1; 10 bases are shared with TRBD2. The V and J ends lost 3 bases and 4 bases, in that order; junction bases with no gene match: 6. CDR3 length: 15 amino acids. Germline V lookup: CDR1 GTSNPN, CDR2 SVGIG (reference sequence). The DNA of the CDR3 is TGTGCCTGGAGAATAGCGGGAGGTAATTACAATGAGCAGTTCTTC. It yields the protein CAWRIAGGNYNEQFF.

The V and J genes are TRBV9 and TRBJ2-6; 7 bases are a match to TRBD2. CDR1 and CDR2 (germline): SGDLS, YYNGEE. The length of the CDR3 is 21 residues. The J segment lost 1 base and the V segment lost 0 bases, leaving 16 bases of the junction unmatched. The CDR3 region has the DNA TGTGCCAGCAGCGTAGGGCGGGGGTCCAAAGGTGTCTGGTCTGGGGCCAACGTCCTGACTTTC. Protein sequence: CASSVGRGSKGVWSGANVLTF. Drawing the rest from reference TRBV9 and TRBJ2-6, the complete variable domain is DSGVTQTPKHLITATGQRVTLRCSPRSGDLSVYWYQQSLDQGLQFLIQYYNGEERAKGNILERFSAQQFPDLHSELNLSSLELGDSALYFCASSVGRGSKGVWSGANVLTFGAGSRLTVL.

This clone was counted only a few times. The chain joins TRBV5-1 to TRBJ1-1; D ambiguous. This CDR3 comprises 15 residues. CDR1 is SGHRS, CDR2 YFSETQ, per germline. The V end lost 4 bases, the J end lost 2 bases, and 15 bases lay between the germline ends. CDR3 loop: CASSAMVTENTEAFF. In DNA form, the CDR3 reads TGCGCCAGCAGCGCGATGGTTACAGAAAACACTGAAGCTTTCTTT.

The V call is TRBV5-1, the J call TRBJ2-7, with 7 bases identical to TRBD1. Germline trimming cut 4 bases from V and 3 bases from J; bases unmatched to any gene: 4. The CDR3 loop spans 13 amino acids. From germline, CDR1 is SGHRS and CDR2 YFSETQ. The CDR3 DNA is TGCGCCAGCAGCACCGGACAGGTCTACGAGCAGTACTTC. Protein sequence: CASSTGQVYEQYF. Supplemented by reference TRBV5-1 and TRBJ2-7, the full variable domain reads KAGVTQTPRYLIKTRGQQVTLSCSPISGHRSVSWYQQTPGQGLQFLFEYFSETQRNKGNFPGRFSGRQFSNSRSEMNVSTLELGDSALYLCASSTGQVYEQYFGPGTRLTVT.

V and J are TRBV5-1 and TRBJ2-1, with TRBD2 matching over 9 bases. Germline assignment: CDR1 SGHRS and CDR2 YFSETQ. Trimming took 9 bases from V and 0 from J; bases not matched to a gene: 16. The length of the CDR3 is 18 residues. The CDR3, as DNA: TGCGCCACCAAAAGGACTAGCGCACTTGCCAGCTCCTACAATGAGCAGTTCTTC. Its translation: CATKRTSALASSYNEQFF.

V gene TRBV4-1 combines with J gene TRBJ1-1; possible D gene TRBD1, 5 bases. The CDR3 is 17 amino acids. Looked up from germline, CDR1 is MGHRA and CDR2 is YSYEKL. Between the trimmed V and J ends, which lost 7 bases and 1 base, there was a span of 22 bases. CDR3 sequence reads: CASKLDLAFGGNTEAFF. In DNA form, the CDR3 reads TGCGCCAGCAAATTAGATTTGGCTTTCGGGGGGAACACTGAAGCTTTCTTT.